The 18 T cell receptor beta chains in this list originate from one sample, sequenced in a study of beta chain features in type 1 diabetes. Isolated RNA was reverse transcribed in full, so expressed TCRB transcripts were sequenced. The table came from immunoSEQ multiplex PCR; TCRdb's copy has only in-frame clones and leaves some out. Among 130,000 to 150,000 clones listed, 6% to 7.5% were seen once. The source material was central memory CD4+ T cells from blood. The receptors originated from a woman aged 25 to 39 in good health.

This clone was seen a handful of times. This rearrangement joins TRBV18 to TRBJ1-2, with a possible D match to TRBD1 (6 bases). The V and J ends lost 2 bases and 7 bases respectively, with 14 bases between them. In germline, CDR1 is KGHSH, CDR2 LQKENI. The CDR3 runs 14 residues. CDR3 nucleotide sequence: TGTGCCAGCTCACCATCGGCCAGGGGAAGTGGCTACACCTTC. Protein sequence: CASSPSARGSGYTF.

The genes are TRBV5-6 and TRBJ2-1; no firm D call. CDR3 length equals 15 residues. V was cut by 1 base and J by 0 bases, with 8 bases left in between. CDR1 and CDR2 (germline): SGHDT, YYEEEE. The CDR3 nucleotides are TGTGCCAGCAGCTTGTTGAGCTTCTCCTACAATGAGCAGTTCTTC. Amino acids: CASSLLSFSYNEQFF.

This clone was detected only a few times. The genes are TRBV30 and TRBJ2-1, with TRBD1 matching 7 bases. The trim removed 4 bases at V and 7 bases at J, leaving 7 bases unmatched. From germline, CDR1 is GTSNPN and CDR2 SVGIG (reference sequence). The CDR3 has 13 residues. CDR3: CAWTLGGWNEQFF. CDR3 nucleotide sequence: TGTGCCTGGACGCTAGGGGGCTGGAATGAGCAGTTCTTC.

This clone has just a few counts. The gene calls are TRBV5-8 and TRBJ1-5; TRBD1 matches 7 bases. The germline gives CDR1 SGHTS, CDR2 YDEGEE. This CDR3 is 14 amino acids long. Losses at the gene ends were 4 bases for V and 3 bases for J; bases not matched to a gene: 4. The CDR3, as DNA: TGTGCCAGCAGCCGGGACAGTTTCAATCAGCCCCAGCATTTT. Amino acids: CASSRDSFNQPQHF.

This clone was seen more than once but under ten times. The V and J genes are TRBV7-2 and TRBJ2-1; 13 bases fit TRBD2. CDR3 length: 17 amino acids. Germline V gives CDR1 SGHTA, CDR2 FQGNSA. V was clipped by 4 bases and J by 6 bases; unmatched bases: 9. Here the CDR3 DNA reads TGTGCCAGCAGCTATCTAGGAGGGACTAGCGGGACCAATGAGCAGTTCTTC. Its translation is CASSYLGGTSGTNEQFF. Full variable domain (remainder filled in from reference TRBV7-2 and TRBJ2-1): GAGVSQSPSNKVTEKGKDVELRCDPISGHTALYWYRQSLGQGLEFLIYFQGNSAPDKSGLPSDRFSAERTGGSVSTLTIQRTQQEDSAVYLCASSYLGGTSGTNEQFFGPGTRLTVL.

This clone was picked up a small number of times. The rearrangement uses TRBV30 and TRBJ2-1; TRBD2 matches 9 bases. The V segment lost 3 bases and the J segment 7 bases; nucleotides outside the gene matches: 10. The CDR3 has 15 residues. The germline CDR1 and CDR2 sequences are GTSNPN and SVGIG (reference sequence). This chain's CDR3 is CAWREASGTVNEQFF. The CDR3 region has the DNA TGTGCCTGGAGGGAGGCTAGCGGGACGGTTAATGAGCAGTTCTTC.

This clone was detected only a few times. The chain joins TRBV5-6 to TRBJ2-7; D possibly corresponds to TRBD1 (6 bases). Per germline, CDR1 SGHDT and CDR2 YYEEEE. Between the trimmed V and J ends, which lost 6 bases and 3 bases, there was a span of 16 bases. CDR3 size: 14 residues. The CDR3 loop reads CASTPVDSLYEQYF. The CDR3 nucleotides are TGTGCCAGCACCCCAGTGGACAGCCTCTACGAGCAGTACTTC.

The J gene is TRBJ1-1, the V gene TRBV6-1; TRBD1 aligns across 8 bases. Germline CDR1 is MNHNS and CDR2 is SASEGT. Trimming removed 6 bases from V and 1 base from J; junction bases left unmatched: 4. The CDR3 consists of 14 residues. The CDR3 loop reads CASRVTGANTEAFF. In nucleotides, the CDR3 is TGTGCCAGCAGGGTGACAGGGGCGAACACTGAAGCTTTCTTT.

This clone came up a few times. For the CDR3, the DNA is TGTGCCGCCACAGCGGAGGGACTTAGGAACACTGAAGCTTTCTTT. It codes for CAATAEGLRNTEAFF. The rearrangement joins TRBV6-1 to TRBJ1-1, with D possibly being TRBD1 (5 bases). Between the trimmed V and J ends, which lost 11 bases and 1 base, there was a span of 20 bases. Germline values: CDR1 MNHNS, CDR2 SASEGT. The CDR3 is 15 amino acids.

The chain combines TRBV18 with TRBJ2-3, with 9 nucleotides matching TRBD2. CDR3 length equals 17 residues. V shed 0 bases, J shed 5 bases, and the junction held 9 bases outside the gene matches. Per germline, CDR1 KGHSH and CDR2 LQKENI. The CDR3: CASSPPARGRAEDTQYF. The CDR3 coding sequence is TGTGCCAGCTCACCACCCGCTCGCGGGAGGGCCGAAGATACGCAGTATTTT.

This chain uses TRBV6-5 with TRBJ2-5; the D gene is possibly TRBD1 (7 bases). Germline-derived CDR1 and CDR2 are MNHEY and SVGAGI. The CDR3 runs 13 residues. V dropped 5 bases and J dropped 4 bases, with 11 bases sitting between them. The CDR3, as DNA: TGTGCCAGCAGTAACAGGGGAGGAGAGACCCAGTACTTC. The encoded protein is CASSNRGGETQYF.

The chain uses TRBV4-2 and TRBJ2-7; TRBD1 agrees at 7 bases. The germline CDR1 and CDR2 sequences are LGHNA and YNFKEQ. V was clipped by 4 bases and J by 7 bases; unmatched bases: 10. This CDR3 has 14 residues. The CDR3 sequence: CASSRGQEQGEQYF. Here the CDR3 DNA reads TGTGCCAGCAGCCGAGGACAGGAGCAAGGGGAGCAGTACTTC.

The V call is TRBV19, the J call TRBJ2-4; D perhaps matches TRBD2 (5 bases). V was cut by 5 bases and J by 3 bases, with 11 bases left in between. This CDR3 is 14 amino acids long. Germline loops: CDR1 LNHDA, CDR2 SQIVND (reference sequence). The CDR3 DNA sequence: TGTGCCAGTAGTCCCATAGAGGGCAAAAACATTCAGTACTTC. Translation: CASSPIEGKNIQYF.

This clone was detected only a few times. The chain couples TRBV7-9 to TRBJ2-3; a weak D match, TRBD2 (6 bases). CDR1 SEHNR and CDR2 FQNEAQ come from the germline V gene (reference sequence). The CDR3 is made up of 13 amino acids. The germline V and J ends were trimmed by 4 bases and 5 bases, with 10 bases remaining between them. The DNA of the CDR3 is TGTGCCAGCAGCTCCCTGGGAGGAGATACGCAGTATTTT. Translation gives CASSSLGGDTQYF.

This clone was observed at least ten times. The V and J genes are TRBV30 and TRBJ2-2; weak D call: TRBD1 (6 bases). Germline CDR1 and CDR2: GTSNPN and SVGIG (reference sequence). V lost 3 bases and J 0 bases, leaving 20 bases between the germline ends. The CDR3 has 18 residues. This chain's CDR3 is CAWRRVRTARSNTGELFF. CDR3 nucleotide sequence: TGTGCCTGGAGAAGGGTCAGGACAGCGAGATCGAACACCGGGGAGCTGTTTTTT. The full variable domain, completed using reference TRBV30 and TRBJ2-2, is SQTIHQWPATLVQPVGSPLSLECTVEGTSNPNLYWYRQAAGRGLQLLFYSVGIGQISSEVPQNLSASRPQDRQFILSSKKLLLSDSGFYLCAWRRVRTARSNTGELFFGEGSRLTVL.

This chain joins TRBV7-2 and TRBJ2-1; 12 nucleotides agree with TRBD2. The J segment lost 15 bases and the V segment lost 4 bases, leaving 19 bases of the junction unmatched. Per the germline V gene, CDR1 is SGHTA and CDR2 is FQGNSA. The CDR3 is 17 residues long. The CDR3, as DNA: TGTGCCAGCAGCTCTAGGAGGTCGACTAGCGGGAGCGCGCAGGCGTTCTTC. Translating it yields CASSSRRSTSGSAQAFF.

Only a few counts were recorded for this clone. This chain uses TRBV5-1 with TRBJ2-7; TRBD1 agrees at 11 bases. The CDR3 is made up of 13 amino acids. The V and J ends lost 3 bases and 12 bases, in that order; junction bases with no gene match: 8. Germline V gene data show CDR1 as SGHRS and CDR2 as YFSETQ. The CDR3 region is CASSSGQGALLYF. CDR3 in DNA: TGCGCCAGCAGCTCCGGACAGGGGGCTTTGCTGTACTTC.

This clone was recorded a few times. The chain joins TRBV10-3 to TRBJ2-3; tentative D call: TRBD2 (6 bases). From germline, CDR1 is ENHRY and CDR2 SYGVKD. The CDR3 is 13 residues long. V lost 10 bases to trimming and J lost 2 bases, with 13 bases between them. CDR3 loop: CASWEAFTDTQYF. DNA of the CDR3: TGTGCCAGCTGGGAGGCTTTCACAGATACGCAGTATTTT.